This TCR beta chain emerged from a study of blood T cell repertoires in COVID-19. The overall study: Samples of COVID-19 (acute and convalescent) were obtained from the United States, Italy and Spain. PBMCs, B-cell-depleted T cells, or T cells were the source of the cDNA or gDNA that made up the material.

In the original processing: Reference gene primer amplification gave estimated nucleated cell counts. Clones were read by immunoSEQ multiplex PCR, and TCRdb kept only the in-frame ones, dropping some. V, J and clone size reflect that table, while D and trimming were determined from the DNA. The repertoire holds roughly 130,000 clones, over 70% seen once, with roughly a tenth in the top ten. The sequencing sample was made of peripheral blood. This TCR was recovered from a man in his sixties with active or convalescent COVID-19.

The DNA for the CDR3 is TGTGCCATCAGGGGGGCCTTGCCAGGCTCCTACAATGAGCAGTTCTTC. Encoded protein: CAIRGALPGSYNEQFF. This chain uses TRBV10-3 with TRBJ2-1; tentative D call: TRBD1 (6 bases). The CDR3 extends over 16 amino acids. V gave up 6 bases and J gave up 0 bases, with 15 bases separating them. Germline V gene sequence: CDR1 ENHRY, CDR2 SYGVKD.